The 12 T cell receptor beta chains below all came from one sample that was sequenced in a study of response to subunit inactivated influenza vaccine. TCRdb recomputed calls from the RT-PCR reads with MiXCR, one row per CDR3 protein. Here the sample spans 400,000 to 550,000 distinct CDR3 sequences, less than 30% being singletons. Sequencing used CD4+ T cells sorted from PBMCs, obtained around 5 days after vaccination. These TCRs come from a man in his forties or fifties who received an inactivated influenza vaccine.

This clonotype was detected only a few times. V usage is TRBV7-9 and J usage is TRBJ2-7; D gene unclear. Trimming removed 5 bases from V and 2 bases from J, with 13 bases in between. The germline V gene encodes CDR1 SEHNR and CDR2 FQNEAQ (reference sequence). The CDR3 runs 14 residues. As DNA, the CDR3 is TGTGCCAGCAGCCGCTCGACAAACACCTACGAGCAGTACTTC. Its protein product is CASSRSTNTYEQYF.

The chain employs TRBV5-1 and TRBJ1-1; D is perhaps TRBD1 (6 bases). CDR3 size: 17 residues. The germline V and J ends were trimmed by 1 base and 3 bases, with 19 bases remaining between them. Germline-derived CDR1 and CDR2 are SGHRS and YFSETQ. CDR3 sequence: CASSLLGGVYWDTEAFF. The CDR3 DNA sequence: TGCGCCAGCAGCTTGTTAGGGGGGGTTTATTGGGACACTGAAGCTTTCTTT. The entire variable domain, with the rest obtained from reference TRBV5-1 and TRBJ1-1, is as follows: KAGVTQTPRYLIKTRGQQVTLSCSPISGHRSVSWYQQTPGQGLQFLFEYFSETQRNKGNFPGRFSGRQFSNSRSEMNVSTLELGDSALYLCASSLLGGVYWDTEAFFGQGTRLTVV.

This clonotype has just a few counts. The CDR3 nucleotides are TGTGCCAGCGGGTACAGGGGTGGCGGGGAGCTGTTTTTT. Translation gives CASGYRGGGELFF. The chain employs TRBV12-3 or TRBV12-4 and TRBJ2-2; TRBD1 matches at 7 bases. CDR3 length: 13 residues. The V segment lost 8 bases and the J segment 7 bases; nucleotides outside the gene matches: 7.

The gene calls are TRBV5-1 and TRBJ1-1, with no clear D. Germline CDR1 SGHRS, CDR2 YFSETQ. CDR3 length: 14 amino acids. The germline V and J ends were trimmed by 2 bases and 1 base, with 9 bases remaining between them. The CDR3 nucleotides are TGCGCCAGCAGCTTAGCAGTTCAGAACACTGAAGCTTTCTTT. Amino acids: CASSLAVQNTEAFF.

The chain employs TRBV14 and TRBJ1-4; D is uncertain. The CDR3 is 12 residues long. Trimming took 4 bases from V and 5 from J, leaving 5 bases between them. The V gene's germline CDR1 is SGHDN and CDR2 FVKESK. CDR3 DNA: TGTGCCAGCAGCCTTCCCAATGAAAAACTGTTTTTT. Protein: CASSLPNEKLFF.

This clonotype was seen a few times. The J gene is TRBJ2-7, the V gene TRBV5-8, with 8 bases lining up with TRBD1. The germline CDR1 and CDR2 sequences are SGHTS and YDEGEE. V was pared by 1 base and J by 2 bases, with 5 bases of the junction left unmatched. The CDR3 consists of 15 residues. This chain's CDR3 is CASSLRGTGPYEQYF. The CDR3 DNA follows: TGTGCCAGCAGCTTGAGAGGGACAGGTCCCTACGAGCAGTACTTC.

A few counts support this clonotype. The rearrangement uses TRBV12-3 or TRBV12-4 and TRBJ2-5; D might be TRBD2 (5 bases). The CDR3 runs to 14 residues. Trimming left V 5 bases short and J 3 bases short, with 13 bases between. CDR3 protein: CASSPGYPEETQYF. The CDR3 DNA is TGTGCCAGCAGTCCGGGATACCCTGAAGAGACCCAGTACTTC.

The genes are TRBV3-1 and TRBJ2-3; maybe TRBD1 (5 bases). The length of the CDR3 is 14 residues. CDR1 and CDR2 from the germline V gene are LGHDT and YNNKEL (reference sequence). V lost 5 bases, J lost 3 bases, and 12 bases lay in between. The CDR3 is CASSLQPGTDTQYF. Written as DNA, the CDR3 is TGTGCCAGCAGCTTACAACCAGGGACAGATACGCAGTATTTT.

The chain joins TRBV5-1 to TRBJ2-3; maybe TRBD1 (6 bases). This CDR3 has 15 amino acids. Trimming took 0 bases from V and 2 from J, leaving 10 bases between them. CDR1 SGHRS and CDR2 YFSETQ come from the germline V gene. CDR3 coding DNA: TGCGCCAGCAGCTTGGCGGACAGTCACACAGATACGCAGTATTTT. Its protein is CASSLADSHTDTQYF.

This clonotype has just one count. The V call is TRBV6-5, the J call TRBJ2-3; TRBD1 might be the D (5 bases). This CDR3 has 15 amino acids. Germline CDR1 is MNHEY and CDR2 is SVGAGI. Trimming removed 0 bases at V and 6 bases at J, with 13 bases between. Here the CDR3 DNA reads TGTGCCAGCAGTTACTCCGTTTCAGGGATGGATACGCAGTATTTT. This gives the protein CASSYSVSGMDTQYF.

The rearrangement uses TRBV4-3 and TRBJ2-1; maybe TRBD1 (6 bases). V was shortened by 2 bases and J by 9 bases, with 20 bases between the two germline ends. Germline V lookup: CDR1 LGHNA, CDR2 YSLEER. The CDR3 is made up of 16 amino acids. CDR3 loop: CASSQKLPGVRGEQFF. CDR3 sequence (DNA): TGCGCCAGCAGCCAAAAGTTGCCAGGGGTACGGGGTGAGCAGTTCTTC.

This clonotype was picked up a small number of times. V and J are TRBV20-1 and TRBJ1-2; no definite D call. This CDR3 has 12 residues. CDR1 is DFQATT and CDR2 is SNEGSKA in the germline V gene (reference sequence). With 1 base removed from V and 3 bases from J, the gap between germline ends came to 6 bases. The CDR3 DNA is TGCAGTGCTAGAGCCGGGCACTATGGCTACACCTTC. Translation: CSARAGHYGYTF.